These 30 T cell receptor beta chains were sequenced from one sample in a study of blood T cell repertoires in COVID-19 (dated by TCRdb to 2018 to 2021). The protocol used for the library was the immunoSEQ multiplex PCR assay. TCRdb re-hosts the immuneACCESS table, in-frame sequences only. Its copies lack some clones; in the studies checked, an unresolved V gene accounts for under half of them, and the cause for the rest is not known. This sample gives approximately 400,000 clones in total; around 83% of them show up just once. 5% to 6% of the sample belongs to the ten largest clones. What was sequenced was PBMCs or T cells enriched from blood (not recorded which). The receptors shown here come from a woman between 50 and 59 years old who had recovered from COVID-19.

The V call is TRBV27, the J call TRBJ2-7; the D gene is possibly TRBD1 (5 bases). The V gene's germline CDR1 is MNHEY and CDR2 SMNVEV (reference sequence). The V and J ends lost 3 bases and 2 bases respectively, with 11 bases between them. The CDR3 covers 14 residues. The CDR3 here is CASSFRQPPYEQYF. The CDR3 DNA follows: TGTGCCAGCAGTTTTCGACAGCCCCCCTACGAGCAGTACTTC.

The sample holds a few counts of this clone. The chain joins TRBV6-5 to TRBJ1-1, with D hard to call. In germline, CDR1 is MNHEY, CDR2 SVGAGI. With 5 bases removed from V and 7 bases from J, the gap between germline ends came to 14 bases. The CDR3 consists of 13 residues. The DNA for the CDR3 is TGTGCCAGCAGTCTGAGTCAAAACGGTGAAGCTTTCTTT. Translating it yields CASSLSQNGEAFF.

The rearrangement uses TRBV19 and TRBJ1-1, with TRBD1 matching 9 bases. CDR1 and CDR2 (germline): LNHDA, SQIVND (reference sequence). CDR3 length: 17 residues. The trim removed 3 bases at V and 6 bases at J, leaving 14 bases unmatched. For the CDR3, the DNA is TGTGCCAGTAGTATCGAGGGACAGGGAAGAGTCTTCTCTGAAGCTTTCTTT. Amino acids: CASSIEGQGRVFSEAFF.

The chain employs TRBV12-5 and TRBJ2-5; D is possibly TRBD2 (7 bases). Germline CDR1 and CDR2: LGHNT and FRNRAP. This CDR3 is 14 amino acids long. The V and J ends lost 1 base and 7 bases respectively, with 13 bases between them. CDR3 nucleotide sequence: TGTGCTAGTGGTTTGGCCGGAAGGGGGGGGACCCAGTACTTC. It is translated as CASGLAGRGGTQYF.

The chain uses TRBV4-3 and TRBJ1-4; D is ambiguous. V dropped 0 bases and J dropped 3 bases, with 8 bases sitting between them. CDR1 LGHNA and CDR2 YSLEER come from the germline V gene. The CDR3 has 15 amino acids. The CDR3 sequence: CASSQEGVPNEKLFF. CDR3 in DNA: TGCGCCAGCAGCCAAGAAGGAGTCCCTAATGAAAAACTGTTTTTT.

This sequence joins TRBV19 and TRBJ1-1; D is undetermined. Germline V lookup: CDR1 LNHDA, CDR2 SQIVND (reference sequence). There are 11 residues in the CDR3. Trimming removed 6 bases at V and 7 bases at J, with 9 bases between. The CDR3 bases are TGTGCCAGTAGATATGCGATTGAAGCTTTCTTT. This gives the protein CASRYAIEAFF.

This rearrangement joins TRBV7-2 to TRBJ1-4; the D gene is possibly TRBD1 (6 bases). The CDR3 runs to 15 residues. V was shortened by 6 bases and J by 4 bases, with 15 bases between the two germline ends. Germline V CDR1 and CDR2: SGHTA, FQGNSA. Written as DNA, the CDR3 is TGTGCCAGCAGGAAAACCGGGACATATAATGAAAAACTGTTTTTT. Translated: CASRKTGTYNEKLFF.

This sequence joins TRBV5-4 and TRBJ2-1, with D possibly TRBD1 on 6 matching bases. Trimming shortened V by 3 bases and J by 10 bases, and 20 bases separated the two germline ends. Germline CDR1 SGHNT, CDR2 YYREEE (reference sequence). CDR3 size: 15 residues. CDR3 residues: CASSSMENRAGEQFF. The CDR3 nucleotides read TGTGCCAGCAGCTCGATGGAGAACAGGGCCGGCGAGCAGTTCTTC.

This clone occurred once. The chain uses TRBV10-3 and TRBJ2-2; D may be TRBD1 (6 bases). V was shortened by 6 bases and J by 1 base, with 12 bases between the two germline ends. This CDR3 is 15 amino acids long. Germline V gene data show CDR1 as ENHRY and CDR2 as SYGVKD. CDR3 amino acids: CAISPGTQNTGELFF. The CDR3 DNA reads TGTGCCATCAGCCCCGGGACACAGAACACCGGGGAGCTGTTTTTT.

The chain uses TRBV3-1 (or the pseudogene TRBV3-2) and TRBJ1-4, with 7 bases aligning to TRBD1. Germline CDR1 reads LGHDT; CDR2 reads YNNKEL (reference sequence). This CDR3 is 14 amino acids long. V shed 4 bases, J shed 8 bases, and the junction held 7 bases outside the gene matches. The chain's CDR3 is CASSRRDSGEKLFF. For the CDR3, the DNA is TGTGCCAGCAGCCGCCGGGACAGCGGCGAAAAACTGTTTTTT.

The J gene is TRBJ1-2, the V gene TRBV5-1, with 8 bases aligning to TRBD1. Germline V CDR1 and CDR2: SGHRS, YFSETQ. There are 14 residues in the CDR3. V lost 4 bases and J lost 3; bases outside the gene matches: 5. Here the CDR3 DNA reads TGCGCCAGCAGCCCAGGACAGGGCCACTATGGCTACACCTTC. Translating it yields CASSPGQGHYGYTF.

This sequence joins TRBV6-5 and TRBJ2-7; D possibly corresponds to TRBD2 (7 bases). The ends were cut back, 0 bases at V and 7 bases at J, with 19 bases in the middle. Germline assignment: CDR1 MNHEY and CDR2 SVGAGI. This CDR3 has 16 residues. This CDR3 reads CASSYSSPGGGREQYF. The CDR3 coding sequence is TGTGCCAGCAGTTACTCCTCCCCGGGGGGCGGGAGAGAGCAGTACTTC.

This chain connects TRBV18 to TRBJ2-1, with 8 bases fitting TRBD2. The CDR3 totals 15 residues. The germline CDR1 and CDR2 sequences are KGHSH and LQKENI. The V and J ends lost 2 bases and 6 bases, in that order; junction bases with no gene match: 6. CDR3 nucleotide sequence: TGTGCCAGCTCACCAGGGGCGGGAGGTCGCAATGAGCAGTTCTTC. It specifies CASSPGAGGRNEQFF.

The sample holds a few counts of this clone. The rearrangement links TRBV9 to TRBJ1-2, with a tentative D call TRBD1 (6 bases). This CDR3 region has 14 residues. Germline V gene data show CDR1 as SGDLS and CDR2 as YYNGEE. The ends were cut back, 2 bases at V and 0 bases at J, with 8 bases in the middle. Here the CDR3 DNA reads TGTGCCAGCAGCGTGGACAGCACTAACTATGGCTACACCTTC. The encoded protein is CASSVDSTNYGYTF.

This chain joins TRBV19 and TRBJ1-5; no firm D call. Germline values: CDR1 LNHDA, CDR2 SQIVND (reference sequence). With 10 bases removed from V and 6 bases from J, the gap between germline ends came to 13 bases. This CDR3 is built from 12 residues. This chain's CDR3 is CATRMGTQPQHF. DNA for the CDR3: TGTGCCACAAGAATGGGCACTCAGCCCCAGCATTTT.

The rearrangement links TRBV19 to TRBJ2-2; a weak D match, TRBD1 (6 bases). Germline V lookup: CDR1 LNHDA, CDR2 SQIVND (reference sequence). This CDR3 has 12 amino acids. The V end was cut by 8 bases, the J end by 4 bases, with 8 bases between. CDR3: CASGQFTGELFF. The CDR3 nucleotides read TGTGCCAGTGGACAGTTCACCGGGGAGCTGTTTTTT.

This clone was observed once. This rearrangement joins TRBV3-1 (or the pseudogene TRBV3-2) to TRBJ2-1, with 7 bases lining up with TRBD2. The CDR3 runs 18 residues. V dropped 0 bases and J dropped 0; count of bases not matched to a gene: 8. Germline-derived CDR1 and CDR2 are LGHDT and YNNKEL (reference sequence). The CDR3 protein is CASSQDLPSGSSYNEQFF. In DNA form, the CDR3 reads TGTGCCAGCAGCCAAGATTTGCCTAGCGGTAGCTCCTACAATGAGCAGTTCTTC.

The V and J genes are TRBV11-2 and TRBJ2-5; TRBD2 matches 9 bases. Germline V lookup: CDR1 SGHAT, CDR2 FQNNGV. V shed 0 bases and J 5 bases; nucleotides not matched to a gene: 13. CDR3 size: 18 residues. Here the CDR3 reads CASSLEVIGGGADETQYF. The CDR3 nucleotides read TGTGCCAGCAGCTTAGAAGTTATCGGCGGGGGGGCCGATGAGACCCAGTACTTC. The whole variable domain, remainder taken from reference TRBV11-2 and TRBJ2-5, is EAGVAQSPRYKIIEKRQSVAFWCNPISGHATLYWYQQILGQGPKLLIQFQNNGVVDDSQLPKDRFSAERLKGVDSTLKIQPAKLEDSAVYLCASSLEVIGGGADETQYFGPGTRLLVL.

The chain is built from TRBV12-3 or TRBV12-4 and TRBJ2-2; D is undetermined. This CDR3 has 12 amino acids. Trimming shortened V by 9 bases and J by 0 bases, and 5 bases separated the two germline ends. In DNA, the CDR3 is TGTGCCAGTTCAGCGAACACCGGGGAGCTGTTTTTT. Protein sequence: CASSANTGELFF.

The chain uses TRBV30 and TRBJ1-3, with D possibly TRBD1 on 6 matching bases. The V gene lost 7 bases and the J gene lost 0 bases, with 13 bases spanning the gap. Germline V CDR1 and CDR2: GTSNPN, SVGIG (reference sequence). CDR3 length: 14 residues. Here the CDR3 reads CAYHQGSSGNTIYF. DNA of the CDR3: TGTGCCTACCATCAGGGGAGCTCTGGAAACACCATATATTTT.

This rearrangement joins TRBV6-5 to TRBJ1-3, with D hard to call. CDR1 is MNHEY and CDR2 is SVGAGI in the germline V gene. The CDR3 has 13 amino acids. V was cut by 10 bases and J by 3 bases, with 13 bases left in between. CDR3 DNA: TGTGCCAACTTACCCCCGGTTGGAAACACCATATATTTT. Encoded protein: CANLPPVGNTIYF.

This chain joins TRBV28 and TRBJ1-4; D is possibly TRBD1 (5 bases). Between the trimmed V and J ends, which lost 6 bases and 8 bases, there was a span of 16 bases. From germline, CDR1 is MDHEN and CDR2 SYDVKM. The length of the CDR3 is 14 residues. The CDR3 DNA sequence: TGTGCCAGCAGGTCCTACCAGGGTCACGAAAAACTGTTTTTT. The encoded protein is CASRSYQGHEKLFF.

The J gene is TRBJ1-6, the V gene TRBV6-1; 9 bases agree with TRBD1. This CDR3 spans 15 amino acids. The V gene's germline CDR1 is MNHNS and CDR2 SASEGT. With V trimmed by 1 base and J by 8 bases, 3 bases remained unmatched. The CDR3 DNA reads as TGTGCCAGCAGTGAAGTGGACAGGGGAGATTCACCCCTCCACTTT. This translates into CASSEVDRGDSPLHF.

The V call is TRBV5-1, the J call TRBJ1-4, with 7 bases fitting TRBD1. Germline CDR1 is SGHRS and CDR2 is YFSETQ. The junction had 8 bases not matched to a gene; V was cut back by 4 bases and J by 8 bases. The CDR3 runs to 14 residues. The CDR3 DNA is TGCGCCAGCAGCCCCGGGACAGACCTGGAAAAACTGTTTTTT. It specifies CASSPGTDLEKLFF.

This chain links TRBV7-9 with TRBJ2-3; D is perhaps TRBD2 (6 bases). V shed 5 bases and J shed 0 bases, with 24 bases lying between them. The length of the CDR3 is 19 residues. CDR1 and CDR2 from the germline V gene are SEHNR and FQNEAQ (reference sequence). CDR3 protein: CASSPRGVRGPRSTDTQYF. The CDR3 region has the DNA TGTGCCAGCAGCCCTCGGGGCGTGCGGGGCCCGAGGAGCACAGATACGCAGTATTTT.

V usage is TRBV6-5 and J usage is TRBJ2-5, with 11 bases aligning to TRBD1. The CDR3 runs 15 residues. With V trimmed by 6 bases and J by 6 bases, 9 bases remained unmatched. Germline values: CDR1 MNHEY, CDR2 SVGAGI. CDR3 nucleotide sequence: TGTGCCAGCAGCCCAGGACAGGGGGCGAAAAAGACCCAGTACTTC. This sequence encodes CASSPGQGAKKTQYF.

The CDR3 loop is CASSLGGVGPQETQYF. CDR3 nucleotide sequence: TGTGCCAGCAGCTTGGGGGGCGTTGGGCCACAAGAGACCCAGTACTTC. This chain uses TRBV5-4 with TRBJ2-5; perhaps TRBD1 as D (5 bases). CDR3 length: 16 residues. CDR1 and CDR2 from the germline V gene are SGHNT and YYREEE (reference sequence). Trimming left V 0 bases short and J 2 bases short, with 14 bases between.

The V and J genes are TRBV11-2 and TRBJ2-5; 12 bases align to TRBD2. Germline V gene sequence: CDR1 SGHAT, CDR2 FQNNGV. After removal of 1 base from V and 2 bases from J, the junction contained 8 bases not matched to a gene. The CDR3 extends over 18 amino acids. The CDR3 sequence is CASSLVPPLAGGQETQYF. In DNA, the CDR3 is TGTGCCAGCAGCTTAGTCCCTCCCCTAGCGGGGGGGCAAGAGACCCAGTACTTC.

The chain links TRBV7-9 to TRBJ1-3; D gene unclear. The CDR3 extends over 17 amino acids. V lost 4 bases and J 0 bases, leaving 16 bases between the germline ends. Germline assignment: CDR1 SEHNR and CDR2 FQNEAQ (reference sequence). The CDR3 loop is CASSSSLIAASGNTIYF. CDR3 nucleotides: TGTGCCAGCAGCTCTAGCCTGATTGCGGCCTCTGGAAACACCATATATTTT.

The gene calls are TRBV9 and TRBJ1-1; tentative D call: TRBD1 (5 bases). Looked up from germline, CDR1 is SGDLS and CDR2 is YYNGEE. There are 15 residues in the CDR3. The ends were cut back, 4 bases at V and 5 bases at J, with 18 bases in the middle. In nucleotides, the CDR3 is TGTGCCAGCAGCCCAGAGGAGGGGATGAGGACTGAAGCTTTCTTT. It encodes CASSPEEGMRTEAFF.